This T cell receptor beta chain is from a study of OX40 agonist ivuxolimab in advanced cancers. With V trimmed by 2 bases and J by 2 bases, 5 bases remained unmatched. CDR3 length: 15 residues. The germline V gene has CDR1 SGDLS and CDR2 YYNGEE. The repertoire was sequenced with immunoSEQ multiplex PCR; TCRdb's copy has only in-frame clones and lacks some. The repertoire holds several thousand clones, roughly 66% seen once, with nearly 60% in the top ten. V gene TRBV9 combines with J gene TRBJ1-1, with 8 bases aligning to TRBD1. The receptor's source is an adult with an advanced solid tumor such as melanoma, head and neck, liver or kidney cancer. This material consisted of CD4+ or CD8+ T cells sorted from blood, taken in a trial of the OX40 agonist ivuxolimab. CDR3 nucleotides: TGTGCCAGCAGCGTGGGGACAGGATCCAACACTGAAGCTTTCTTT. This translates into CASSVGTGSNTEAFF.